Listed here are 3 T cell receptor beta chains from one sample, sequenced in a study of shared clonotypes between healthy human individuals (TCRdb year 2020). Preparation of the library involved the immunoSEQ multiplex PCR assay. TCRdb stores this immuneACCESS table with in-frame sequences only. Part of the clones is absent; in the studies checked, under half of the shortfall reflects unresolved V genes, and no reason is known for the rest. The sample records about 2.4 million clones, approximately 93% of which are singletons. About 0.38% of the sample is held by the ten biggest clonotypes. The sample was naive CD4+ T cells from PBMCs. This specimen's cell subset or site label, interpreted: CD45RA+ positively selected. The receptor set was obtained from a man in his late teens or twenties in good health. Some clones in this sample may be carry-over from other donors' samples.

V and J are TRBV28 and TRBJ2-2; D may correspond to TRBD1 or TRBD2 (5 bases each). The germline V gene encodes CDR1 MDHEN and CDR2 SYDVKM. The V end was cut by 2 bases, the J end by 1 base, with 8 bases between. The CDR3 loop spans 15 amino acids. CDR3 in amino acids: CASSLGDRNTGELFF. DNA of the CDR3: TGTGCCAGCAGTTTAGGGGACCGGAACACCGGGGAGCTGTTTTTT.

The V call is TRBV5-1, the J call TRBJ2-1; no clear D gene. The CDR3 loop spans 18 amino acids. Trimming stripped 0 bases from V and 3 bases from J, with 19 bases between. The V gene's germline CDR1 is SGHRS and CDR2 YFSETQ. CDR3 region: CASSLVAGTDPLYNEQFF. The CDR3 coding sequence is TGCGCCAGCAGCTTGGTCGCCGGCACGGACCCCCTCTACAATGAGCAGTTCTTC.

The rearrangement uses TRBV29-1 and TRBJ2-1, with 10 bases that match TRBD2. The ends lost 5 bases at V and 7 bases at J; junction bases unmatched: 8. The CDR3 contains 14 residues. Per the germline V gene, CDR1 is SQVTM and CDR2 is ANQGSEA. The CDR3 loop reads CSVYPLAGNNEQFF. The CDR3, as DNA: TGCAGCGTTTACCCACTAGCGGGAAATAATGAGCAGTTCTTC.